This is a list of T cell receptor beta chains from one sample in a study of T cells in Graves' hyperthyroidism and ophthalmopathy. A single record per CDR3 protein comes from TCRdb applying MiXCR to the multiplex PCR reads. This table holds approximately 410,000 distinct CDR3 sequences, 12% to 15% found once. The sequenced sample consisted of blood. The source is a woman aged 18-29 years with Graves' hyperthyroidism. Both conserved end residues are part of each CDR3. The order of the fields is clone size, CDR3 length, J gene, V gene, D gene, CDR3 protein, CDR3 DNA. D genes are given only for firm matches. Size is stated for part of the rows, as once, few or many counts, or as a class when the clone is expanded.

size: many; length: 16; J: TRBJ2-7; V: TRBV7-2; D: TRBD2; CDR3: CASSSGTSGSVYEQYF; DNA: TGTGCCAGCAGCTCCGGGACTAGCGGGAGTGTATACGAGCAGTACTTC
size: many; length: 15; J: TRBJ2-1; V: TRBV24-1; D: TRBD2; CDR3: CATSEPTSGDNEQFF; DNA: TGTGCCACCAGTGAACCGACTAGCGGGGACAATGAGCAGTTCTTC
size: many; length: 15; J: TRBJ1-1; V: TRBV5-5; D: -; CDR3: CASSLEVGFDAEAFF; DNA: TGTGCCAGCAGCTTGGAAGTGGGGTTTGACGCTGAAGCTTTCTTT
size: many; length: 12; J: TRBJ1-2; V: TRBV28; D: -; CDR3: CASSLMDYGYTF; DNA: TGTGCCAGCAGTTTGATGGACTATGGCTACACCTTC
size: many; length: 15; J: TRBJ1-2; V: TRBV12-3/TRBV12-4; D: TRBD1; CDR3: CASRRDRSPTNGYTF; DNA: TGTGCCAGCAGGCGGGACAGGAGCCCTACTAATGGCTACACCTTC
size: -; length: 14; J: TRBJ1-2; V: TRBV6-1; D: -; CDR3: CASSEGDGSYGYTF; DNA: TGTGCCAGCAGTGAAGGCGATGGTTCTTACGGCTACACCTTC
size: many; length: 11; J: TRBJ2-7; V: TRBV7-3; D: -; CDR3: CASSLYTLQYF; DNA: TGTGCCAGCAGCTTATACACCCTGCAGTACTTC
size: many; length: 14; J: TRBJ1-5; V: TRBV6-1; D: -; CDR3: CASSEAGRVKPQHF; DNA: TGTGCCAGCAGTGAAGCCGGCAGGGTCAAGCCCCAGCATTTT
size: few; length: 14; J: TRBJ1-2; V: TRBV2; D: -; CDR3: CASSYQQGNCGYTF; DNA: TGTGCCAGCAGCTATCAACAGGGAAACTGTGGCTACACCTTC
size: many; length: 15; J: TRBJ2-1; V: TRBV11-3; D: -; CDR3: CASSRAPGSYNEQFF; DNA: TGTGCCAGCAGCCGGGCCCCGGGGTCCTACAATGAGCAGTTCTTC
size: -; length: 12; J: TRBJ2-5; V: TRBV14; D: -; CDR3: CASSPNRETQYF; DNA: TGTGCCAGCAGCCCGAACAGGGAGACCCAGTACTTC
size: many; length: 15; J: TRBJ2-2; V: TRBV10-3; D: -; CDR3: CAISVSGQSTGELFF; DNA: TGTGCCATCAGTGTTTCTGGACAGTCCACCGGGGAGCTGTTTTTT
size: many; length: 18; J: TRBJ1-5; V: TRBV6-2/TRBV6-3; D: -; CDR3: CASSYLSAGQVYDQPQHF; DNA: TGTGCCAGCAGTTACCTTTCGGCAGGGCAGGTCTACGATCAGCCCCAGCATTTT
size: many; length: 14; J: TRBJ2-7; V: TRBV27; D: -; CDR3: CASSFIEGPDEQYF; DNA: TGTGCCAGCAGTTTTATCGAGGGGCCTGACGAGCAGTACTTC
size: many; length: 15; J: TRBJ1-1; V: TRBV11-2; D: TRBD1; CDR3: CASSFPDRVNTEAFF; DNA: TGTGCCAGCAGCTTCCCCGACAGGGTGAACACTGAAGCTTTCTTT
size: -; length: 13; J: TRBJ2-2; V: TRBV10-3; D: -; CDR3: CAISEGGTGELFF; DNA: TGTGCCATCAGTGAAGGCGGTACCGGGGAGCTGTTTTTT
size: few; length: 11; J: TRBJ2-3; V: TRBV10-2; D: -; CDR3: CASRSPTTQYF; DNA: TGCGCCAGCAGGTCCCCGACTACGCAGTATTTT
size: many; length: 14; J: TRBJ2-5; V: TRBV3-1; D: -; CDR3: CASSPGGGAETQYF; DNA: TGTGCCAGCAGCCCCGGGGGCGGGGCAGAGACCCAGTACTTC
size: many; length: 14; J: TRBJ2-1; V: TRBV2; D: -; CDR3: CASSEAGGSGEQFF; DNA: TGTGCCAGCAGTGAAGCGGGAGGCAGCGGTGAGCAGTTCTTC
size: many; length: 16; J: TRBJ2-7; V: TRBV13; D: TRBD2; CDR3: CASRPARLAGPYEQYF; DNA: TGTGCCAGCAGACCCGCCAGGCTAGCGGGACCCTACGAGCAGTACTTC
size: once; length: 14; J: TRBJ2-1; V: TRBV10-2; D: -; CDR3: CTSSAGSSYNEQFF; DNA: TGCACCAGCAGTGCAGGGAGCTCCTACAATGAGCAGTTCTTC
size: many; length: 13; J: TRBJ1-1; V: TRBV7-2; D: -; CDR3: CASSLPPEAEAFF; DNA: TGTGCCAGCAGCTTACCACCGGAGGCTGAAGCTTTCTTT
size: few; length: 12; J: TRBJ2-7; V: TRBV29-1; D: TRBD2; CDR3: CSVASGSKEQYF; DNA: TGCAGCGTCGCTAGCGGGAGTAAGGAGCAGTACTTC
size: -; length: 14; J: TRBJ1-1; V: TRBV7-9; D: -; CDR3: CASSRDGRGTEAFF; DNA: TGTGCCAGCAGCCGGGACGGCAGAGGCACTGAAGCTTTCTTT
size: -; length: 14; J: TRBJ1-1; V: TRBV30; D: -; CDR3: CACTQGTLTGKAFF; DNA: TGTGCCTGCACCCAGGGGACACTAACAGGTAAAGCTTTCTTT
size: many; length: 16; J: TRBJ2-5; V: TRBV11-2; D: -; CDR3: CASSLDELDSQETQYF; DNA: TGTGCCAGCAGCTTAGATGAGTTAGACAGCCAAGAGACCCAGTACTTC
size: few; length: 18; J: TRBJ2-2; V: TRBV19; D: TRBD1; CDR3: CASRQLIGGTGGTGELFF; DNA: TGTGCCAGTAGACAACTTATTGGGGGGACAGGGGGGACCGGGGAGCTGTTTTTT
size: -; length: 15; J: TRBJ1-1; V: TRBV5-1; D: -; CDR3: CASSLELTGFTEAFF; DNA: TGCGCCAGCAGCTTGGAACTAACAGGTTTTACTGAAGCTTTCTTT
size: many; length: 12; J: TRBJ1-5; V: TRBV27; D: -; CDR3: CASSSASGPQHF; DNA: TGTGCCAGCAGTTCCGCCTCAGGGCCCCAGCATTTT
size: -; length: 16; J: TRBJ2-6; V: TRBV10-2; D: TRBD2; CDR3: CACRREGMGGANVLTF; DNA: TGCGCCTGTAGGCGGGAGGGGATGGGCGGGGCCAACGTCCTGACTTTC
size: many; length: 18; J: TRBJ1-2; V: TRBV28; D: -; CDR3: CASSFVAEPLGANYGYTF; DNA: TGTGCCAGCAGTTTCGTGGCTGAACCCCTCGGAGCTAACTATGGCTACACCTTC
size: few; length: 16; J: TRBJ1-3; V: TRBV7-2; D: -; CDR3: CASSLDPGGGGNTIYF; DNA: TGTGCCAGCAGCTTAGATCCTGGGGGGGGCGGAAACACCATATATTTT
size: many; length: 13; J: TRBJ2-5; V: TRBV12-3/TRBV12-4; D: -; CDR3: CASSGGTFETQYF; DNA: TGTGCCAGCAGTGGAGGGACATTTGAGACCCAGTACTTC
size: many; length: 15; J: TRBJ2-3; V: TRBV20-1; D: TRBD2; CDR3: CSARDGGRGTDTQYF; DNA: TGCAGTGCTAGAGACGGCGGGAGAGGCACAGATACGCAGTATTTT
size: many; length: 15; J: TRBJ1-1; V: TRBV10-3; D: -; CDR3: CAISDIRGRDTEAFF; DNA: TGTGCCATCAGTGATATAAGGGGGAGAGATACTGAAGCTTTCTTT
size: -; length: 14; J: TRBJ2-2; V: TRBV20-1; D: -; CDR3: CSAGKGGAAGELFF; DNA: TGCAGTGCTGGGAAAGGGGGAGCGGCCGGGGAGCTGTTTTTT
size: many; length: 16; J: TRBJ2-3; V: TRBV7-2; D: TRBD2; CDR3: CASSLGAGDSPDTQYF; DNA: TGTGCCAGCAGCTTAGGCGCGGGAGACTCTCCAGATACGCAGTATTTT
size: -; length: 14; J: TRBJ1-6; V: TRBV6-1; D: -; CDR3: CASSGRGYNSPLHF; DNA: TGTGCCAGCAGTGGCAGGGGTTATAATTCACCCCTCCACTTT
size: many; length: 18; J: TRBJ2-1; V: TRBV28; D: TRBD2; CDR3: CASNEGLAGGPYYNEQFF; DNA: TGTGCCAGCAACGAGGGACTAGCGGGAGGCCCCTACTACAATGAGCAGTTCTTC
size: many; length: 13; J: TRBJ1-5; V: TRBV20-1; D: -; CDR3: CSASKGDYQPQHF; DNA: TGCAGTGCTAGCAAGGGGGATTATCAGCCCCAGCATTTT
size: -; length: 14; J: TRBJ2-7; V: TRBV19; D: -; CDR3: CASSMSGFAYGQYF; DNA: TGTGCCAGTAGTATGAGCGGATTTGCCTACGGGCAGTACTTC
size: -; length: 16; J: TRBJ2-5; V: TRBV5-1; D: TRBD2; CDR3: CASSLDSREYQETQYF; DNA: TGCGCCAGCAGCTTGGATTCGCGGGAGTACCAAGAGACCCAGTACTTC
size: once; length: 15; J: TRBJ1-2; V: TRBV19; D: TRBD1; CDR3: CASSIPVRGHSGYTF; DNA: TGTGCCAGTAGTATCCCCGTCAGGGGGCATAGTGGCTACACCTTC
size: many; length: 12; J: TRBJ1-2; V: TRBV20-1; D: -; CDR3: CSADGQNYGYTF; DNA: TGCAGTGCGGATGGACAGAACTATGGCTACACCTTC
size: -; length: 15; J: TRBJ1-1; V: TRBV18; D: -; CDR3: CASSPPAQGYTEAFF; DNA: TGTGCCAGCTCACCACCTGCGCAGGGTTACACTGAAGCTTTCTTT
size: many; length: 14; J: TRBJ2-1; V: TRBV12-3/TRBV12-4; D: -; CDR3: CASSPRGSYNEQFF; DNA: TGTGCCAGCAGTCCACGGGGGTCGTACAATGAGCAGTTCTTC
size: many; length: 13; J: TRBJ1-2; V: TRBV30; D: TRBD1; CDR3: CAWSTGGDYGYTF; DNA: TGTGCCTGGAGCACAGGGGGCGACTATGGCTACACCTTC
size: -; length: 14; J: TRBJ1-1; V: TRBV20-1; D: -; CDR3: CSARDTGEVDEALF; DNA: TGCAGTGCTAGAGATACTGGGGAAGTCGATGAAGCTCTCTTT
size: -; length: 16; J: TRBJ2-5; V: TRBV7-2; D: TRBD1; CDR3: CASSTAGQGAGETQYF; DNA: TGTGCCAGCAGCACGGCGGGACAGGGGGCTGGGGAGACCCAGTACTTC
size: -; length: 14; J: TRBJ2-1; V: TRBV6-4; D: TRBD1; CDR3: CASSRDRGRAEQFF; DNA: TGTGCCAGCAGCCGGGACAGGGGGAGGGCTGAGCAGTTCTTC
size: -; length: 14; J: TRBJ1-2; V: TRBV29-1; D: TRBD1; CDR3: CSVSIRDSIYGYTF; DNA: TGCAGCGTCTCGATCCGGGACAGTATCTATGGCTACACCTTC
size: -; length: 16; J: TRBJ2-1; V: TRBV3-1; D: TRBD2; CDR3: CASSQALAGVSNEQFF; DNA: TGTGCCAGCAGCCAAGCACTAGCGGGAGTTTCGAATGAGCAGTTCTTC
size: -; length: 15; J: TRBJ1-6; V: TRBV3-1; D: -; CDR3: CASSQSWGFNSPLHF; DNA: TGTGCCAGCAGCCAATCATGGGGGTTCAATTCACCCCTCCACTTT